The 20 T cell receptor beta chains below come from one sample, sequenced in a study of T cells in Graves' hyperthyroidism and ophthalmopathy. Amplification of TCR beta CDR3 regions used RNA as the template. Primed by the HTBI set, a first-round RT-PCR was run on the TCR CDR3. TCRdb analysed the multiplex PCR reads with MiXCR anew, one entry per CDR3 protein. Of fewer than 300,000 distinct CDR3 sequences listed, roughly 15% are singletons. The sequenced sample was blood. All receptors come from a woman between 50 and 59 years old with Graves' hyperthyroidism that later progressed to Graves' ophthalmopathy.

This clonotype was detected ten times or more. The genes are TRBV6-1 and TRBJ1-5; no clear D. The germline V gene has CDR1 MNHNS and CDR2 SASEGT. The CDR3 consists of 14 residues. Trimming shortened V by 1 base and J by 5 bases, and 9 bases separated the two germline ends. This chain's CDR3 is CASSEGEGYQPQHF. In DNA form, the CDR3 reads TGTGCCAGCAGTGAAGGCGAAGGGTATCAGCCCCAGCATTTT.

The V call is TRBV6-1, the J call TRBJ2-7; TRBD2 matches 9 bases. The CDR3 sequence is 14 residues long. With 8 bases clipped from V and 0 bases from J, the junction kept 5 bases outside the gene matches. CDR1 and CDR2 from the germline V gene are MNHNS and SASEGT. The CDR3 sequence is CASGTSPSSYEQYF. The CDR3 DNA sequence: TGTGCCAGCGGGACTAGCCCAAGCTCCTACGAGCAGTACTTC.

Many counts were recorded for this clonotype. The chain is built from TRBV20-1 and TRBJ1-1; 10 bases match TRBD1. With V trimmed by 5 bases and J by 0 bases, 6 bases remained unmatched. Germline CDR1 is DFQATT and CDR2 is SNEGSKA (reference sequence). The CDR3 is made up of 15 amino acids. Here the CDR3 DNA reads TGCAGTGCTGGGGACAGGGGCTCCCTGAACACTGAAGCTTTCTTT. Residues: CSAGDRGSLNTEAFF.

This clonotype was detected only a few times. This CDR3 is missing its conserved last phenylalanine or tryptophan, likely due to a read error. This chain uses TRBV5-1 with TRBJ2-1; 10 bases match TRBD2. CDR3 size: 17 residues. V gave up 4 bases and J gave up 2 bases; unmatched junction bases: 9. CDR1 and CDR2 from the germline V gene are SGHRS and YFSETQ. The DNA of the CDR3 is TGCGCCAGCAGCCCGTGGACTAGCGGAACAACCTACAATGAGCAGTTCTCC. Translation: CASSPWTSGTTYNEQFS.

This clonotype has a count of ten or more. The chain combines TRBV12-3 or TRBV12-4 with TRBJ1-2; TRBD1 matches at 9 bases. The CDR3 has 12 amino acids. The V segment lost 7 bases and the J segment 8 bases; nucleotides outside the gene matches: 5. CDR3 DNA: TGTGCCAGCACTCTAACAGGGGGCGGCTACACCTTC. It yields the protein CASTLTGGGYTF.

This clonotype showed up just a few times. The J gene is TRBJ1-3, the V gene TRBV29-1; 7 bases fit TRBD1. The J segment lost 0 bases and the V segment lost 7 bases, leaving 6 bases of the junction unmatched. CDR1 SQVTM and CDR2 ANQGSEA come from the germline V gene. The CDR3 runs 14 residues. The CDR3 loop is CSANRDSSGNTIYF. The CDR3 region has the DNA TGCAGCGCTAACCGGGACAGCTCTGGAAACACCATATATTTT.

This clonotype was seen at least ten times. The chain joins TRBV6-1 to TRBJ2-5, with D possibly matching TRBD2 (6 bases). Trimming removed 7 bases from V and 7 bases from J, with 19 bases in between. The CDR3 sequence is 14 residues long. Germline CDR1 MNHNS, CDR2 SASEGT. The CDR3 nucleotides read TGTGCCAGCAATTCAGGCGGGATTTTAGGGACCCAGTACTTC. This translates into CASNSGGILGTQYF.

The chain employs TRBV28 and TRBJ2-7; D gene unclear. Trimming left V 3 bases short and J 2 bases short, with 14 bases between. This CDR3 contains 15 residues. The germline V gene encodes CDR1 MDHEN and CDR2 SYDVKM. In DNA, the CDR3 is TGTGCCAGCAGTTTGCTTGGACCTTCTACCTACGAGCAGTACTTC. Protein sequence: CASSLLGPSTYEQYF.

The chain recombines TRBV7-9 with TRBJ2-7; possibly TRBD2 for D (5 bases). Germline loops: CDR1 SEHNR, CDR2 FQNEAQ (reference sequence). V lost 2 bases, J lost 0 bases, and 11 bases lay in between. This CDR3 has 15 residues. DNA for the CDR3: TGTGCCAGCAGCTTATTGAGCGGACCCTCCTACGAGCAGTACTTC. As protein: CASSLLSGPSYEQYF.

The V and J genes are TRBV20-1 and TRBJ1-1, with TRBD1 as a possible D gene (5 bases). Germline CDR1 DFQATT, CDR2 SNEGSKA (reference sequence). V lost 6 bases, J lost 8 bases, and 22 bases lay in between. CDR3 size: 14 residues. DNA for the CDR3: TGCAGTGCCATCCACAGTGAGGGGCTGGAGGAAGCTTTCTTT. Its translation is CSAIHSEGLEEAFF.

This chain uses TRBV4-1 with TRBJ2-1; D gene ambiguous. V was shortened by 1 base and J by 12 bases, with 7 bases between the two germline ends. CDR1 and CDR2 from the germline V gene are MGHRA and YSYEKL. This CDR3 comprises 11 residues. The CDR3 DNA sequence: TGCGCCAGCAGCCAAGTTGGGTGGCAGTTCTTC. This translates into CASSQVGWQFF.

In this sample, this clonotype turned up a few times. The chain couples TRBV4-2 to TRBJ1-2; 12 nucleotides match TRBD1. This CDR3 region has 17 residues. The trim removed 5 bases at V and 2 bases at J, leaving 9 bases unmatched. Germline V gene data show CDR1 as LGHNA and CDR2 as YNFKEQ. CDR3 in amino acids: CASSSRDRGPLNYGYTF. The CDR3 DNA follows: TGTGCCAGCAGCTCCCGGGACAGGGGGCCTTTAAACTATGGCTACACCTTC.

As concerns this clonotype: In this CDR3 the conserved last residue, phenylalanine or tryptophan, is missing, so a read error is likely. The chain is built from TRBV4-1 and TRBJ2-1; no definite D call. CDR1 and CDR2 (germline): MGHRA, YSYEKL. Deletions cut 1 base from V and 5 bases from J, with 9 bases between. The CDR3 loop spans 14 amino acids. The CDR3 DNA follows: TGCGCCAGCAGCCAAGTCCTTGGGGACAATGAGCAGTTCTCC. It translates to CASSQVLGDNEQFS.

This clonotype was detected many times. The chain has TRBV20-1 and TRBJ1-2; possibly TRBD1 for D (5 bases). This CDR3 spans 13 amino acids. Trimming took off 0 bases at V and 5 bases at J, with 10 bases between the two ends. Germline CDR1 is DFQATT and CDR2 is SNEGSKA (reference sequence). The CDR3 here is CSARDPGGYGYTF. The CDR3 DNA reads as TGCAGTGCTAGAGATCCGGGGGGGTATGGCTACACCTTC.

This clonotype was counted a single time. This chain uses TRBV5-4 with TRBJ1-2; D is perhaps TRBD1 (6 bases). Trimming cost V 0 bases and J 3 bases, with 9 bases left between them. CDR3 length: 14 residues. Germline lookup yields CDR1 SGHNT and CDR2 YYREEE (reference sequence). The CDR3: CASSLGGAHYGYTF. The CDR3 DNA sequence: TGTGCCAGCAGCTTGGGGGGGGCACACTATGGCTACACCTTC.

The J gene is TRBJ1-5, the V gene TRBV5-6; 7 bases line up with TRBD1. The CDR3 totals 14 residues. The trim removed 4 bases at V and 4 bases at J, leaving 5 bases unmatched. Germline CDR1 and CDR2: SGHDT and YYEEEE. CDR3 bases: TGTGCCAGCAGCCCGACAGGGATTAATCAGCCCCAGCATTTT. Its protein is CASSPTGINQPQHF.

The chain uses TRBV7-9 and TRBJ2-7; tentatively, D is TRBD1 or TRBD2 (5 bases each). Germline loops: CDR1 SEHNR, CDR2 FQNEAQ (reference sequence). Trimming left V 6 bases short and J 5 bases short, with 14 bases between. The CDR3 covers 13 residues. CDR3 protein: CASSQPGPNEQYF. CDR3 DNA: TGTGCCAGCAGTCAACCGGGGCCCAACGAGCAGTACTTC.

This clonotype is a singleton in its sample. The rearrangement joins TRBV20-1 to TRBJ1-5; 9 nucleotides align to TRBD1. Germline V CDR1 and CDR2: DFQATT, SNEGSKA (reference sequence). J lost 1 base, V lost 5 bases, and 3 bases had no gene match. This CDR3 contains 14 residues. The CDR3 DNA follows: TGCAGTGCTTTACAGGGGGCGAGCAATCAGCCCCAGCATTTT. Translation: CSALQGASNQPQHF.

Points on this clonotype: One base away lies a much larger clone, so this may be a sequencing read error. V usage is TRBV12-3 or TRBV12-4 and J usage is TRBJ2-6; maybe TRBD1 (5 bases). There are 15 residues in the CDR3. The CDR3 DNA reads TGTGCCAGCAGTTTATCAGGAACTGGGGCCAACGTCCCGACTTTC. It encodes CASSLSGTGANVPTF.

In this sample, this clonotype turned up a few times. The chain employs TRBV9 and TRBJ2-1; 8 bases are a match to TRBD2. The germline CDR1 and CDR2 sequences are SGDLS and YYNGEE. The junction had 3 bases not matched to a gene; V was cut back by 0 bases and J by 7 bases. CDR3 length: 14 residues. DNA for the CDR3: TGTGCCAGCAGCGTAGGGGGGACTAGGAATGAGCAGTTCTTC. Translation gives CASSVGGTRNEQFF. The whole variable domain, remainder taken from reference TRBV9 and TRBJ2-1, is DSGVTQTPKHLITATGQRVTLRCSPRSGDLSVYWYQQSLDQGLQFLIQYYNGEERAKGNILERFSAQQFPDLHSELNLSSLELGDSALYFCASSVGGTRNEQFFGPGTRLTVL.